What follows are 5 T cell receptor beta chains derived from one specimen sequenced in a study of T-cell reconstitution after alpha-beta-depleted transplantation in children. During its preparation, the TCRbeta library received unique molecular identifiers. TCRdb analysed the PCR reads with MiXCR anew, one entry per CDR3 protein. The sample has fewer than 500,000 distinct CDR3 sequences; roughly 43% are singletons. The sample consisted of PBMCs, taken before TCRalphabeta/CD19-depleted stem cell transplant. These receptors were obtained from a girl under 10 years old with aplastic anemia, due to receive a stem cell transplant.

This clonotype was found many times. The genes are TRBV20-1 and TRBJ2-5; D possibly corresponds to TRBD2 (5 bases). The CDR3 loop spans 15 amino acids. Per the germline V gene, CDR1 is DFQATT and CDR2 is SNEGSKA (reference sequence). The V end lost 3 bases, the J end lost 5 bases, and 19 bases lay between the germline ends. The CDR3 DNA is TGCAGTGCTAGCGCTCACATCGAATCGGGGGAGACCCAGTACTTC. Its protein product is CSASAHIESGETQYF.

The chain joins TRBV7-9 to TRBJ2-5; D remains ambiguous. Trimming shortened V by 4 bases and J by 3 bases, and 21 bases separated the two germline ends. This CDR3 comprises 17 residues. Germline-derived CDR1 and CDR2 are SEHNR and FQNEAQ (reference sequence). CDR3: CASSWARPRPLKETQYF. The CDR3 region has the DNA TGTGCCAGCAGCTGGGCCCGACCCAGGCCACTGAAAGAGACCCAGTACTTC.

This clonotype was found many times. This chain joins TRBV20-1 and TRBJ2-2, with D hard to call. Trimming took off 5 bases at V and 4 bases at J, with 8 bases between the two ends. In germline, CDR1 is DFQATT, CDR2 SNEGSKA (reference sequence). The CDR3 consists of 12 residues. CDR3 sequence: CSAGVGTGELFF. CDR3 in DNA: TGCAGTGCTGGGGTTGGCACCGGGGAGCTGTTTTTT.

This clonotype was observed a handful of times. The chain has TRBV6-5 and TRBJ2-1, with 11 bases matching TRBD1. The CDR3 loop spans 15 amino acids. The germline CDR1 and CDR2 sequences are MNHEY and SVGAGI. With 0 bases clipped from V and 6 bases from J, the junction kept 1 base outside the gene matches. The CDR3 loop reads CASSYSGTGGNEQFF. The DNA of the CDR3 is TGTGCCAGCAGTTACTCCGGGACAGGGGGCAATGAGCAGTTCTTC.

This clonotype turned up a few times. The chain recombines TRBV11-2 with TRBJ2-7; 9 bases line up with TRBD1. Germline trimming cut 7 bases from V and 7 bases from J; bases unmatched to any gene: 11. The CDR3 has 14 residues. From germline, CDR1 is SGHAT and CDR2 FQNNGV. This CDR3 is CASTDRDRDNEQYF. The CDR3 DNA reads as TGTGCCAGCACCGACCGGGACAGGGATAATGAGCAGTACTTC.